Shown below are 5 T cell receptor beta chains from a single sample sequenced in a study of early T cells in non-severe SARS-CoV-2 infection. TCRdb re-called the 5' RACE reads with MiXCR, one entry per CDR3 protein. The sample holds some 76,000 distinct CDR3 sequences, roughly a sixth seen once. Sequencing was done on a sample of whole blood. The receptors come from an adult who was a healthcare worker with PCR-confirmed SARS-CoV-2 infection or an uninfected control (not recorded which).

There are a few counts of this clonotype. CDR3 loop: CSARNTGGGNSPLHF. The CDR3 bases are TGCAGTGCTAGGAACACAGGGGGCGGGAATTCACCCCTCCACTTT. The chain combines TRBV20-1 with TRBJ1-6; 9 positions match TRBD1. The V segment lost 3 bases and the J segment 7 bases; nucleotides outside the gene matches: 7. Germline V gene data show CDR1 as DFQATT and CDR2 as SNEGSKA (reference sequence). The CDR3 is 15 residues long.

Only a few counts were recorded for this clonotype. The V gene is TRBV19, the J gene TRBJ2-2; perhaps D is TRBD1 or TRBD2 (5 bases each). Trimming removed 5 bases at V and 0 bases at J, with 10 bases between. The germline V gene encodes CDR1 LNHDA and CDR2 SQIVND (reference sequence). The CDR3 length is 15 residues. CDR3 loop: CASSDSGPNTGELFF. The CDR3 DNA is TGTGCCAGTAGTGACTCGGGACCGAACACCGGGGAGCTGTTTTTT.

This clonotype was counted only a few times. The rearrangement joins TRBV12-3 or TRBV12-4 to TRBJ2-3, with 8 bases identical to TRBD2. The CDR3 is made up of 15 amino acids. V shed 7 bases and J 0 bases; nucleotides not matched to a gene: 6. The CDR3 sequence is CASTIGRASTDTQYF. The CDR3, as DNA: TGTGCCAGCACCATCGGGAGGGCTAGCACAGATACGCAGTATTTT.

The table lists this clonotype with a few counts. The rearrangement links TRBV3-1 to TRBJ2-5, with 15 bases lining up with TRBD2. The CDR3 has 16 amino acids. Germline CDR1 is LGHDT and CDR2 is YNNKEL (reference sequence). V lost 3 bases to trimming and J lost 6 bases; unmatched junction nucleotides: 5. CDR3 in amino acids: CASSHRGLAGGKTQYF. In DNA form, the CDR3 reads TGTGCCAGCAGCCACCGGGGACTAGCGGGGGGAAAGACCCAGTACTTC.

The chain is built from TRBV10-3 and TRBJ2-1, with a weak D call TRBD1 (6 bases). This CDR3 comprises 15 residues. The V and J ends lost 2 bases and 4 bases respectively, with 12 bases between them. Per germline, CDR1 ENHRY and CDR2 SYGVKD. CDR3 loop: CAISEGRGSYNEQFF. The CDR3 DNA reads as TGTGCCATCAGTGAGGGCAGGGGCTCTTACAATGAGCAGTTCTTC.